The 4 T cell receptor beta chains listed next were all sequenced from one sample in a study of neurological immune-mediated disorders. MiXCR, applied by TCRdb to the 5' RACE reads, yields one record per CDR3 protein. The sample consists of about 46,000 distinct CDR3 sequences, 3% to 3.5% of them appearing once. The sequenced sample was PBMCs. These receptors all stem from a woman in her 50s with multiple sclerosis.

At least ten counts were recorded for this clonotype. The chain links TRBV4-2 to TRBJ2-4; D remains ambiguous. This CDR3 spans 16 amino acids. The germline CDR1 and CDR2 sequences are LGHNA and YNFKEQ. V dropped 0 bases and J dropped 0 bases, with 9 bases sitting between them. DNA of the CDR3: TGTGCCAGCAGCCAAGAAGGCGGCATAGCCAAAAACATTCAGTACTTC. This sequence encodes CASSQEGGIAKNIQYF.

This clonotype was counted at least ten times. The chain joins TRBV5-1 to TRBJ2-7; 9 nucleotides align to TRBD2. The CDR3 contains 15 residues. With V trimmed by 2 bases and J by 5 bases, 8 bases remained unmatched. CDR1 is SGHRS, CDR2 YFSETQ, per germline. This CDR3 is CASSFPSSGKDEQYF. The CDR3 DNA reads TGCGCCAGCAGCTTCCCCTCTAGCGGGAAAGACGAGCAGTACTTC.

This clonotype occurred many times. CDR3 protein: CASSPVVGGGHNEQFF. The CDR3 nucleotides are TGCGCCAGCAGCCCGGTAGTCGGGGGAGGCCACAATGAGCAGTTCTTC. The gene calls are TRBV5-1 and TRBJ2-1; TRBD2 is a possible D gene (6 bases). The CDR3 is made up of 16 amino acids. Trimming took 4 bases from V and 5 from J, leaving 19 bases between them. Germline lookup yields CDR1 SGHRS and CDR2 YFSETQ.

This clonotype has at least ten counts. The chain carries TRBV29-1 and TRBJ1-1; no reliable D call. This CDR3 region has 11 residues. Germline V lookup: CDR1 SQVTM, CDR2 ANQGSEA. The V gene lost 2 bases and the J gene lost 10 bases, with 11 bases spanning the gap. CDR3 nucleotide sequence: TGCAGCGTTGAAAGCCGGGTTTTAGCTTTCTTT. Its translation is CSVESRVLAFF.